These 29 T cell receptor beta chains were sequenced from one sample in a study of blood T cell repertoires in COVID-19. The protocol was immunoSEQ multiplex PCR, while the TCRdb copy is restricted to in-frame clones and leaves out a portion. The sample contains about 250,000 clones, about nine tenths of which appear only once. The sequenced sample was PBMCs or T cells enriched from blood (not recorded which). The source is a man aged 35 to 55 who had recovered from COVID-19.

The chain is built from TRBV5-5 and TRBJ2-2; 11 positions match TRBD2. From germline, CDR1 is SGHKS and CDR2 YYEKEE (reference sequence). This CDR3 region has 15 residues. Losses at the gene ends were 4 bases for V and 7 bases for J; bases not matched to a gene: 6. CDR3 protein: CASSRSGRADGELFF. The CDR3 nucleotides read TGTGCCAGCAGCCGTAGCGGGAGGGCCGACGGGGAGCTGTTTTTT.

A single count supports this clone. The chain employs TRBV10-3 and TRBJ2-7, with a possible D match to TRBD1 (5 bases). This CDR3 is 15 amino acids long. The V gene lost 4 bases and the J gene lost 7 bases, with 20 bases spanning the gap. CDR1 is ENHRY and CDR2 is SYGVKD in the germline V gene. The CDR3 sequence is CAISAGARRMGEQYF. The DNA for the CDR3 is TGTGCCATCAGTGCTGGGGCAAGAAGAATGGGAGAGCAGTACTTC.

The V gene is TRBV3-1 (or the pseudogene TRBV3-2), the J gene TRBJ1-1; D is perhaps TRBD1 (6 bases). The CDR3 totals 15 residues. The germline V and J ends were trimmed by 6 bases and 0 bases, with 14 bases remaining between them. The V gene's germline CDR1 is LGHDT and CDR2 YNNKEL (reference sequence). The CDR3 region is CASRLLTGLNTEAFF. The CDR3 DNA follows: TGTGCCAGCAGGCTACTCACAGGGTTGAACACTGAAGCTTTCTTT.

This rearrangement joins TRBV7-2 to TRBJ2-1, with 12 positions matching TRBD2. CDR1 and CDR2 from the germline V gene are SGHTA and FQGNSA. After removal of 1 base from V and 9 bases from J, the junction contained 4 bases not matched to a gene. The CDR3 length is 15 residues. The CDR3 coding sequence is TGTGCCAGCAGCTTAGTCGGACTAGCGGGATCTGAGCAGTTCTTC. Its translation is CASSLVGLAGSEQFF.

In DNA form, the CDR3 reads TGTGCCAGCAGCTCCAACAGGGCGAGGAACAATGAGCAGTTCTTC. It encodes CASSSNRARNNEQFF. V is TRBV5-4 and J is TRBJ2-1; perhaps TRBD1 as D (6 bases). V lost 3 bases and J lost 5, with 15 bases in between. Germline V gene data show CDR1 as SGHNT and CDR2 as YYREEE (reference sequence). CDR3 length: 15 amino acids.

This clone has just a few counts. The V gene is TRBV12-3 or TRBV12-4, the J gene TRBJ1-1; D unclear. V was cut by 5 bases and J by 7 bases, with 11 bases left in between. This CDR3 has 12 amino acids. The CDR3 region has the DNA TGTGCCAGCAGTCGCCCTAATCGTGAAGCTTTCTTT. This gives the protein CASSRPNREAFF.

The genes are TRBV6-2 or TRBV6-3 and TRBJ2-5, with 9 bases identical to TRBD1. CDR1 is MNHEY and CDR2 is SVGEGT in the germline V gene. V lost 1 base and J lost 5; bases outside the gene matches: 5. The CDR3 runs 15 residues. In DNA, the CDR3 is TGTGCCAGCAGTTACTGGACAGGGGCCCTGGAGACCCAGTACTTC. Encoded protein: CASSYWTGALETQYF.

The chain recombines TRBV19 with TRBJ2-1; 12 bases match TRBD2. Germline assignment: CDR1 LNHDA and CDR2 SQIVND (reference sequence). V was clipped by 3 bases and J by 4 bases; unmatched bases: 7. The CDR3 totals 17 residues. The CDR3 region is CASSISLAGGPYNEQFF. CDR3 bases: TGTGCCAGTAGTATCTCACTAGCGGGGGGCCCTTACAATGAGCAGTTCTTC.

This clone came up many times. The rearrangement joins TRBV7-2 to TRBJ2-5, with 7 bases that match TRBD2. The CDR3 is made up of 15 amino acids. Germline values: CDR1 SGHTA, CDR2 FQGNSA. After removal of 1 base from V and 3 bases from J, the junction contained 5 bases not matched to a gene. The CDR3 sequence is CASSLGPSGEETQYF. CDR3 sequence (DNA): TGTGCCAGCAGCTTAGGGCCCAGCGGGGAAGAGACCCAGTACTTC. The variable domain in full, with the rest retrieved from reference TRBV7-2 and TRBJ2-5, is GAGVSQSPSNKVTEKGKDVELRCDPISGHTALYWYRQSLGQGLEFLIYFQGNSAPDKSGLPSDRFSAERTGGSVSTLTIQRTQQEDSAVYLCASSLGPSGEETQYFGPGTRLLVL.

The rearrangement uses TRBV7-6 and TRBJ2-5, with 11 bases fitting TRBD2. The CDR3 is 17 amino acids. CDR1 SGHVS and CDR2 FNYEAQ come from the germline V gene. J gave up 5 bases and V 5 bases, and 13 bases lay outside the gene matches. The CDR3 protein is CASSPRLVAGGAETQYF. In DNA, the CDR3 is TGTGCCAGCAGCCCCCGTCTTGTAGCGGGAGGGGCGGAGACCCAGTACTTC.

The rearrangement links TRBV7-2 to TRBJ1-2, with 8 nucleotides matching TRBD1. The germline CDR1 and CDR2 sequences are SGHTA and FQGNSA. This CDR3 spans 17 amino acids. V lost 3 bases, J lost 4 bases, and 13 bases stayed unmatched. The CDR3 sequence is CASSFFSETGVSYGYTF. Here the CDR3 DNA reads TGTGCCAGCAGCTTTTTCTCCGAGACAGGGGTTAGCTATGGCTACACCTTC.

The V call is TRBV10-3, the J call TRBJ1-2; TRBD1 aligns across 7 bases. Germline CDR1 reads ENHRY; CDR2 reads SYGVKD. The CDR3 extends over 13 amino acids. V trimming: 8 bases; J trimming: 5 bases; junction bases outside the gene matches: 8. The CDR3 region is CAIQGEEFYGYTF. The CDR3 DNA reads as TGTGCCATCCAGGGGGAGGAATTTTATGGCTACACCTTC.

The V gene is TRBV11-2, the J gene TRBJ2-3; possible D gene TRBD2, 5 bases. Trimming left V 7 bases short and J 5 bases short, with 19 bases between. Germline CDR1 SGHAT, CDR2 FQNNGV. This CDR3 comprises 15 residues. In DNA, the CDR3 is TGTGCCAGCATTTACTTAGTACCGGGGAGAGATACGCAGTATTTT. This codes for CASIYLVPGRDTQYF.

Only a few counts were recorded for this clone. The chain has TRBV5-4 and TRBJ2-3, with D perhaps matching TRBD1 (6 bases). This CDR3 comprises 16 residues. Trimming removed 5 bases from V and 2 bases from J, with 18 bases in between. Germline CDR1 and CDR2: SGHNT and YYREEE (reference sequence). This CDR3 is CASSSRFRDTTDTQYF. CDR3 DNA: TGTGCCAGCAGTTCACGATTCCGGGACACCACAGATACGCAGTATTTT.

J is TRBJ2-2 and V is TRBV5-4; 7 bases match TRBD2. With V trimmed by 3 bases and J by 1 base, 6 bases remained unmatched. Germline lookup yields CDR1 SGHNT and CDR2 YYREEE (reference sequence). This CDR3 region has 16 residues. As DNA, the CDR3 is TGTGCCAGCAGCTGGTTCAGCGGGATGAACACCGGGGAGCTGTTTTTT. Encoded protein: CASSWFSGMNTGELFF.

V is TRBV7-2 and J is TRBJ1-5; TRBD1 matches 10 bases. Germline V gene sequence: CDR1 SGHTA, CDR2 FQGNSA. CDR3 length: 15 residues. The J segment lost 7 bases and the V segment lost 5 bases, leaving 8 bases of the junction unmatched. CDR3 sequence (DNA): TGTGCCAGCAGCGCGACAGGGGGCGAGGGGCAGCCCCAGCATTTT. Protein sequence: CASSATGGEGQPQHF.

CDR3 loop: CASSLQENTEAFF. DNA for the CDR3: TGTGCCAGCTCACTTCAGGAGAACACTGAAGCTTTCTTT. The gene calls are TRBV18 and TRBJ1-1, with no clear D. CDR1 is KGHSH and CDR2 is LQKENI in the germline V gene. The CDR3 spans 13 residues. V lost 4 bases, J lost 1 base, and 7 bases lay in between.

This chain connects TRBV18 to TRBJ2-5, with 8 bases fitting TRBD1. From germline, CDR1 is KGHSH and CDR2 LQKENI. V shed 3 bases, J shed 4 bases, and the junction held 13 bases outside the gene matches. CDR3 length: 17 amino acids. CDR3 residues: CASSPRFRGQEGETQYF. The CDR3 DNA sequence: TGTGCCAGCTCACCTCGCTTCAGGGGGCAGGAGGGAGAGACCCAGTACTTC.

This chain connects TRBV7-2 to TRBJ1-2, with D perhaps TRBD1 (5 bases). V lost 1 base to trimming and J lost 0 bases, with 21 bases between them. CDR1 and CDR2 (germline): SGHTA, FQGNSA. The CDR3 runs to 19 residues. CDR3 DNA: TGTGCCAGCAGCTTAGTGGCAGGGACGGTGGGGGGGACTAACTATGGCTACACCTTC. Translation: CASSLVAGTVGGTNYGYTF. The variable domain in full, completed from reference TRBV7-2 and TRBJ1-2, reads GAGVSQSPSNKVTEKGKDVELRCDPISGHTALYWYRQSLGQGLEFLIYFQGNSAPDKSGLPSDRFSAERTGGSVSTLTIQRTQQEDSAVYLCASSLVAGTVGGTNYGYTFGSGTRLTVV.

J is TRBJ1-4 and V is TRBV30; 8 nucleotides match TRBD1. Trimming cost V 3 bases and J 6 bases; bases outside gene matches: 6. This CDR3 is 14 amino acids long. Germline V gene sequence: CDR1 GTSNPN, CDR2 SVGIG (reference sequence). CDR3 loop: CAWSAGGGDEKLFF. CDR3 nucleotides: TGTGCCTGGAGCGCAGGGGGCGGTGATGAAAAACTGTTTTTT.

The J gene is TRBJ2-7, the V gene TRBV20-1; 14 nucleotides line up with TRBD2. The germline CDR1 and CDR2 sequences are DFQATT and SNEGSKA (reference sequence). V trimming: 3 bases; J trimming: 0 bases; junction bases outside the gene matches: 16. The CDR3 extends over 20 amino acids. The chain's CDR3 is CSASAGGPGLAGDHSYEQYF. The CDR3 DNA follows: TGCAGTGCTAGTGCCGGGGGCCCGGGACTAGCGGGAGACCACTCCTACGAGCAGTACTTC.

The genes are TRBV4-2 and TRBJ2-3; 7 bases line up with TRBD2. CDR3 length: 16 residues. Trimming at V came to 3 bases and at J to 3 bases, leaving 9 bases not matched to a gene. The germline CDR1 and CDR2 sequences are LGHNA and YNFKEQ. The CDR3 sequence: CASSHNGLGGTDTQYF. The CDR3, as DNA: TGTGCCAGCAGCCACAACGGACTGGGGGGGACAGATACGCAGTATTTT.

CDR3 loop: CASSLARSLAETQYF. The CDR3 region has the DNA TGTGCCAGCAGCTTAGCGCGGAGCCTGGCGGAGACCCAGTACTTC. J is TRBJ2-5 and V is TRBV7-7; no clear D gene. Germline CDR1 is SSHAT and CDR2 is FNYEAQ (reference sequence). Trimming stripped 0 bases from V and 5 bases from J, with 13 bases between. The CDR3 is made up of 15 amino acids.

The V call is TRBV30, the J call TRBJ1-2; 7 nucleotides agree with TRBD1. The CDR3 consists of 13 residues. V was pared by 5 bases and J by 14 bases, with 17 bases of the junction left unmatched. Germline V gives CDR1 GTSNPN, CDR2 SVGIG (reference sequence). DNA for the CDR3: TGTGCCTGGCGCTCCCACAGGGGCGGGCTCCCAACCTTC. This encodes CAWRSHRGGLPTF.

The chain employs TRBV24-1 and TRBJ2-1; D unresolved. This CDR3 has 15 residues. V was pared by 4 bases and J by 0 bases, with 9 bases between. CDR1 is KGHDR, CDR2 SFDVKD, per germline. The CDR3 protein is CATSDGGSSYNEQFF. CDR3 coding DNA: TGTGCCACCAGTGACGGCGGAAGCTCCTACAATGAGCAGTTCTTC.

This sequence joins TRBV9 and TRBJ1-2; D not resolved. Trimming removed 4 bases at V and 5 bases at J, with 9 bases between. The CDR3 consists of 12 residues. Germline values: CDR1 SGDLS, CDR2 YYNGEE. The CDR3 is CASSLRGYGYTF. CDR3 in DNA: TGTGCCAGCAGCCTCAGAGGGTATGGCTACACCTTC.

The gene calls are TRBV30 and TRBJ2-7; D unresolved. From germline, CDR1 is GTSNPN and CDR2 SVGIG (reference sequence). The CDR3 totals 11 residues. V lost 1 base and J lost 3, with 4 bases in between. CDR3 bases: TGTGCCTGGAGTGACAGCTACGAGCAGTACTTC. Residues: CAWSDSYEQYF.

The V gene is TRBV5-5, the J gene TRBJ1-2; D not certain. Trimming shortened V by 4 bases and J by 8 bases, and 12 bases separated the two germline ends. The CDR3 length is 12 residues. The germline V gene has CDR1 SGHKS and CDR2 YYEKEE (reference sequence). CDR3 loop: CASSGEVGGYTF. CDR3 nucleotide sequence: TGTGCCAGCAGCGGGGAGGTGGGCGGCTACACCTTC.

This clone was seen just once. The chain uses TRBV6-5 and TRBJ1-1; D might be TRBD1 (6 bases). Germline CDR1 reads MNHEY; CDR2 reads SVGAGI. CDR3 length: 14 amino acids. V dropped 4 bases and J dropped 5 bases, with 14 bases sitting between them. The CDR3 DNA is TGTGCCAGCAGTTGGAGAGGGGGACGGACTGAAGCTTTCTTT. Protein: CASSWRGGRTEAFF.